These 2 T cell receptor beta chains were all obtained from the same sample, sequenced in a study of cytotoxic CD8 clonotypes in ibrutinib-treated CLL. TCRdb's copy holds only in-frame clones and misses some; the assay was immunoSEQ multiplex PCR. The table records some 40,000 clones, approximately 67% of them present only once. The input for sequencing was PBMCs, taken at disease progression, from a patient treated with ibrutinib. These receptors were taken from a human donor with chronic lymphocytic leukemia.

The CDR3 loop is CASSRTASLGSNQPQHF. The DNA of the CDR3 is TGCGCCAGCAGCCGCACTGCAAGTTTGGGCAGCAATCAGCCCCAGCATTTT. This sequence joins TRBV4-1 and TRBJ1-5; D is unclear. Trimming left V 4 bases short and J 1 base short, with 17 bases between. Germline V gene data show CDR1 as MGHRA and CDR2 as YSYEKL. This CDR3 comprises 17 residues.

The CDR3 loop reads CAWSVGQGLYGYTF. In nucleotides, the CDR3 is TGTGCCTGGAGTGTGGGACAGGGATTGTATGGCTACACCTTC. The V and J genes are TRBV30 and TRBJ1-2, with 9 bases fitting TRBD1. V lost 0 bases to trimming and J lost 5 bases; unmatched junction nucleotides: 4. Germline CDR1 GTSNPN, CDR2 SVGIG (reference sequence). CDR3 size: 14 residues.